This T cell receptor beta chain was recorded in a study of persistence of HIV-infected CD4 T cells. Nonspecific anti-CD3/anti-CD28 bead stimulation represents the broad CD4+ T cell repertoire. Sorting selected CD4+ T cells upregulating both CD40 ligand and CD69. Inclusion required CMV-positive serology and CD4+ counts above 400 cells/uL. Details on this clone: Its specificity is unknown.

This was the immunoSEQ version 4 assay in survey mode. Profiling relied on immunoSEQ multiplex PCR, and the TCRdb table lists in-frame clones only, not all of them. The data hold 35,000 to 50,000 clones, with roughly nine tenths observed a single time. With 3 bases clipped from V and 5 bases from J, the junction kept 4 bases outside the gene matches. This CDR3 is 14 amino acids long. From germline, CDR1 is LNHDA and CDR2 SQIVND (reference sequence). Study results and caveats: Compared with CD3/CD28-stimulated cells, CMV- and Gag-responding cells showed lower TCRbeta richness. TCR oligoclonality correlated with proviral oligoclonality in the same sorted populations.

This TCR was recovered from an adult man with HIV who was CMV-seropositive. The rearrangement joins TRBV19 to TRBJ2-1, with 7 bases fitting TRBD1. The source was CD4+ T cells sorted from PBMCs after 18-hour stimulation, collected from a patient who received antiretroviral therapy. CDR3 sequence (DNA): TGTGCCAGTAGTATGGAAGGGGGCAACAATGAGCAGTTCTTC. Its translation is CASSMEGGNNEQFF.